The entry that follows covers one TCR beta chain sequence. The target antigen is unknown. The source of the sample is a study of CD8 T cells in ankylosing spondylitis. The study, taken as a whole, reports: Some motif variants had been reported before (in reactive arthritis synovial fluid and blood).

Quantitative 5'-RACE was performed with molecular barcodes, and it yielded the TCR beta libraries. TCRdb used MiXCR to reprocess the 5' RACE reads, holding one entry per CDR3 protein. The sample shows roughly 140,000 distinct CDR3 sequences, about 42% of them seen only once. V dropped 5 bases and J dropped 6; count of bases not matched to a gene: 7. The CDR3 runs 16 residues. Germline V lookup: CDR1 SGHTA, CDR2 FQGTGA. The sequenced sample consisted of synovial fluid, either unsorted or a sorted T cell fraction (not recorded which). This clonotype was obtained from a male donor with ankylosing spondylitis. The chain combines TRBV7-3 with TRBJ2-3, with 14 bases matching TRBD2. DNA of the CDR3: TGTGCCAGCAGCCCCACCGGGACTAGCGGGAGTGATACGCAGTATTTT. Translating gives CASSPTGTSGSDTQYF.